This T cell receptor beta chain was retrieved from a study of T cell repertoires in cytomegalovirus infection (dated 2019 in TCRdb). Background on the whole study: Because public TCR beta signatures pointed to carriage of CMV infection together with the matching HLA type, the HLA type of each donor mattered for the analysis. What the research found in general, with its limitations: Carriers of CMV infection plus the relevant HLA type were discriminated by the cumulative frequency of public TCR beta family members in the study cohort and in an independent roughly 350-donor cohort. The ex vivo response was dominated by HLA-C-restricted CMV-specific TCR beta clonotypes, which also provided the single most frequent clonotype in two of eight donors.

Between the V and J ends, shortened by 3 bases and 6 bases respectively, the junction contains 9 bases. The CDR3 has 14 amino acids, counting the end cysteine and phenylalanine. Only the CDR3 DNA stays, 42 bases, in frame from base 1. CDR1 and CDR2 (MDHEN, SYDVKM) derive from the germline V gene. Turning to this clonotype: Its cognate antigen has yet to be identified. A read error may be the cause here, since a much bigger clone is one base away.

TCRdb records Illumina HiSeq 1500 as the sequencer. TCRdb passed the public sequencing reads through fastp at Q25 and MiXCR, retaining productive beta sequences. All rows with the same CDR3 protein become a single entry with the most common DNA and genes. This sample has hundreds of thousands of distinct CDR3 sequences in its table, and less than 25% of those were observed once. The ten largest make up roughly 8% of the sample. The TCR sequence derives from a human donor in good health (CMV status not recorded). Some clones in this sample may be carry-over from other donors' samples. The sequencing sample was made of CD8+ T cells from PBMCs. The sequence links TRBV28 to TRBJ1-6; confidence is insufficient to name the D gene. Here the CDR3 is given as CASSLPWANSPLHF. The nucleotide sequence is given as TGTGCCAGCAGTTTGCCATGGGCTAATTCACCCCTCCACTTT. Full variable domain (CDR3 extended with the reference TRBV28 and TRBJ1-6 proteins): DVKVTQSSRYLVKRTGEKVFLECVQDMDHENMFWYRQDPGLGLRLIYFSYDVKMKEKGDIPEGYSVSREKKERFSLILESASTNQTSMYLCASSLPWANSPLHFGNGTRLTVT.